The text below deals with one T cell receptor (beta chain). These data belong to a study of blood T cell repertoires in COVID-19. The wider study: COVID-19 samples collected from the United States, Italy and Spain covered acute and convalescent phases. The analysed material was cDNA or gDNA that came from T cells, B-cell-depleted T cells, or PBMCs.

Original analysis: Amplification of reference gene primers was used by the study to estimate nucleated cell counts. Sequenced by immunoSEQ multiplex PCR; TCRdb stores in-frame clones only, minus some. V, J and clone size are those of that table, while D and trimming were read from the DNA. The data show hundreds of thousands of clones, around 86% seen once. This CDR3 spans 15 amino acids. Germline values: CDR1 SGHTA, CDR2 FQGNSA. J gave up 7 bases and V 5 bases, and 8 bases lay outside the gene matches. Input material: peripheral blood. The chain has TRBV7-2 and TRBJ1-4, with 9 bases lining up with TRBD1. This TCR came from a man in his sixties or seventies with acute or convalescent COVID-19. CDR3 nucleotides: TGTGCCAGCAGCGGGGGACAGGGCAATGGTGAAAAACTGTTTTTT. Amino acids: CASSGGQGNGEKLFF.